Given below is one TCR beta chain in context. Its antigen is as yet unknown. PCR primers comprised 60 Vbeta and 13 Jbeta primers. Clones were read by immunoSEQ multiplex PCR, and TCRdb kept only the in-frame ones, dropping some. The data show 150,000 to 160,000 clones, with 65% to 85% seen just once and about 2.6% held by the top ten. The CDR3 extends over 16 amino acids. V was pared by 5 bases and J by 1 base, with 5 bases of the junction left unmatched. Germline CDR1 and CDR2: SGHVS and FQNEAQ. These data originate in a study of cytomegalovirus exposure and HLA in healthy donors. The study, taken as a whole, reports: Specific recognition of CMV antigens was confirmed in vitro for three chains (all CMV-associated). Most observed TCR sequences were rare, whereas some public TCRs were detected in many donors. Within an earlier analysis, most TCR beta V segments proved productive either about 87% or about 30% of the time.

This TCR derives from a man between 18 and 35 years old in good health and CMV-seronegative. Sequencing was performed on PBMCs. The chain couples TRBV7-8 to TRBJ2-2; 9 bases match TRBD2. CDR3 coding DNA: TGTGCCAGCAGCAGCCGAGCGGGGGGGAACACCGGGGAGCTGTTTTTT. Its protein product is CASSSRAGGNTGELFF.